The following is a TCR beta chain sequence with its context. Its antigen remains unknown. In the PCR, 60 Vbeta and 13 Jbeta primers were used. This table comes from immunoSEQ multiplex PCR, and its TCRdb copy is limited to in-frame clones, with some not included. Here the sample spans about 140,000 clones, just under 80% being singletons. Germline values: CDR1 SEHNR, CDR2 FQNEAQ (reference sequence). Between the trimmed V and J ends, which lost 5 bases and 4 bases, there was a span of 20 bases. The CDR3 spans 16 residues. The sample belongs to a study of cytomegalovirus exposure and HLA in healthy donors. Findings of the study overall: Cytomegalovirus association was listed for 164 TCR beta chains. Highest at DRB1 and lowest at HLA-C, TCR association rates differed among HLA loci in a later analysis. Within an earlier analysis, most TCR beta V segments proved productive either about 90% or about 30% of the time.

The study did not record CMV serostatus for this donor. The specimen was PBMCs. The rearrangement uses TRBV7-9 and TRBJ1-2, with no clear D. The receptor was derived from a man aged 25 to 40 in good health. Here the CDR3 reads CASSPGGRAVFYGYTF. The CDR3 DNA is TGTGCCAGCAGCCCAGGAGGGCGGGCAGTGTTCTATGGCTACACCTTC. Full variable domain (outside the CDR3, taken from reference TRBV7-9 and TRBJ1-2): DTGVSQNPRHKITKRGQNVTFRCDPISEHNRLYWYRQTLGQGPEFLTYFQNEAQLEKSRLLSDRFSAERPKGSFSTLEIQRTEQGDSAMYLCASSPGGRAVFYGYTFGSGTRLTVV.